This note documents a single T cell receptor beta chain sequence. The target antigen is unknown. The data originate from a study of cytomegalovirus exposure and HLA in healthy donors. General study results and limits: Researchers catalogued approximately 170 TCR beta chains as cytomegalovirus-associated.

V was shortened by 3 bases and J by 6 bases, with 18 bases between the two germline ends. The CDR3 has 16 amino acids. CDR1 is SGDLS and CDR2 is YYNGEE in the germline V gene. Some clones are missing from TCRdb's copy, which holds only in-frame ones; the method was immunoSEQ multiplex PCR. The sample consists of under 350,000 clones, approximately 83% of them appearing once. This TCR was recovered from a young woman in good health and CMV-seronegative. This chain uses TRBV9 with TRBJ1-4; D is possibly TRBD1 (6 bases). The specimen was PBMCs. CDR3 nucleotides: TGTGCCAGCAGCGGACGCCTAGACAGGATAGATGAAAAACTGTTTTTT. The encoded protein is CASSGRLDRIDEKLFF.